A single sample gave rise to the 19 T cell receptor beta chains below, sequenced in a study. Cells sorted as Tregs were CD4+, CD25+ and CD127-/low. TCRdb redid the calling of the 5' RACE reads with MiXCR, one entry per CDR3 protein. The sample contains around 55,000 distinct CDR3 sequences, less than 25% of which appear only once. Input material: tumor-infiltrating Tregs sorted from the breast tumor. The receptors derive from a female donor with breast cancer.

This clonotype was detected many times. The genes are TRBV6-5 and TRBJ2-4; D not resolved. The CDR3 has 14 amino acids. Trimming left V 4 bases short and J 0 bases short, with 7 bases between. Per the germline V gene, CDR1 is MNHEY and CDR2 is SVGAGI. The CDR3 loop is CASSWRLAKNIQYF. For the CDR3, the DNA is TGTGCCAGCAGTTGGCGACTAGCCAAAAACATTCAGTACTTC.

V gene TRBV20-1 combines with J gene TRBJ1-2; D uncertain. The V and J ends lost 3 bases and 3 bases respectively, with 14 bases between them. Germline lookup yields CDR1 DFQATT and CDR2 SNEGSKA (reference sequence). The CDR3 contains 14 residues. The CDR3 reads CSARDLRGDYGYTF. In DNA form, the CDR3 reads TGCAGTGCTAGGGACCTACGGGGTGACTATGGCTACACCTTC.

This clonotype occurred a few times. This chain links TRBV12-3 or TRBV12-4 with TRBJ2-3; 8 bases are a match to TRBD2. After removal of 6 bases from V and 4 bases from J, the junction contained 12 bases not matched to a gene. The CDR3 sequence is 16 residues long. This CDR3 is CASSPGLAGLSDTQYF. In DNA form, the CDR3 reads TGTGCCAGCAGCCCTGGACTAGCTGGGTTATCAGATACGCAGTATTTT.

The chain recombines TRBV5-1 with TRBJ1-1, with D possibly matching TRBD1 (5 bases). V lost 2 bases to trimming and J lost 10 bases, with 21 bases between them. The CDR3 contains 15 residues. Germline V gene data show CDR1 as SGHRS and CDR2 as YFSETQ. Here the CDR3 DNA reads TGCGCCAGCAGCTTAATCCCTGTGGGGGGAGAAGGAGCTTTCTTT. Protein product: CASSLIPVGGEGAFF.

About this clonotype itself: At one boundary the junction diverges from the germline segment, which might be a read error. The chain carries TRBV7-7 and TRBJ1-4; D possibly corresponds to TRBD1 (5 bases). The CDR3 extends over 16 amino acids. CDR1 SSHAT and CDR2 FNYEAQ come from the germline V gene (reference sequence). CDR3 residues: CASSLERPQGDEKLFF. In nucleotides, the CDR3 is TGTGCTAGCAGCTTAGAAAGGCCTCAAGGGGATGAAAAACTGTTTTTT.

The chain links TRBV2 to TRBJ1-1, with 9 bases that match TRBD1. The CDR3 is 16 amino acids. CDR1 is SNHLY and CDR2 is FYNNEI in the germline V gene. J gave up 0 bases and V 2 bases, and 4 bases lay outside the gene matches. The CDR3 sequence: CASSERGTGLNTEAFF. The CDR3 DNA is TGTGCCAGCAGTGAAAGGGGGACAGGGCTGAACACTGAAGCTTTCTTT.

In nucleotides, the CDR3 is TGCGCCAGCAGCCCCCCGGGACTAGCGGGAGCGTCTACTGAGCAGTTCTTC. Encoded protein: CASSPPGLAGASTEQFF. The chain uses TRBV5-1 and TRBJ2-1, with 14 bases lining up with TRBD2. The germline gives CDR1 SGHRS, CDR2 YFSETQ. V lost 4 bases, J lost 9 bases, and 12 bases stayed unmatched. This CDR3 spans 17 amino acids.

This clonotype was seen a handful of times. The chain uses TRBV20-1 and TRBJ1-6; D remains unclear. CDR1 and CDR2 from the germline V gene are DFQATT and SNEGSKA (reference sequence). V gave up 5 bases and J gave up 10 bases, with 18 bases separating them. The CDR3 spans 14 residues. The CDR3 sequence: CSASGWEAGSPLHF. The CDR3 DNA is TGCAGTGCTTCTGGATGGGAGGCGGGGTCACCCCTCCACTTT.

V is TRBV7-6 and J is TRBJ2-2, with 10 bases matching TRBD2. V lost 8 bases and J lost 4; bases outside the gene matches: 10. Germline V lookup: CDR1 SGHVS, CDR2 FNYEAQ. This CDR3 region has 16 residues. CDR3 bases: TGTGCCAGCCGCGCAAGCGGGAGGGATGGCACCGGGGAGCTGTTTTTT. This sequence encodes CASRASGRDGTGELFF.

Note on this clonotype: A much more abundant neighbour one base away suggests this may be a read error. The chain links TRBV29-1 to TRBJ2-3, with 7 bases aligning to TRBD2. The CDR3 runs 14 residues. The V gene's germline CDR1 is SQVTM and CDR2 ANQGSEA. The CDR3 here is CSVERQTSTETQYF. The CDR3 DNA reads TGCAGCGTTGAGCGCCAGACTAGCACAGAGACGCAGTATTTT.

The table lists this clonotype with a few counts. This sequence joins TRBV29-1 and TRBJ2-3; D is uncertain. Trimming took 4 bases from V and 0 from J, leaving 8 bases between them. The CDR3 is 13 residues long. Germline V gene lookup returns CDR1 SQVTM and CDR2 ANQGSEA. The CDR3 bases are TGCAGCGTTGTTTTAGCTAGCACAGATACGCAGTATTTT. Its protein product is CSVVLASTDTQYF.

This clonotype has ten or more counts. The rearrangement uses TRBV5-4 and TRBJ2-2, with TRBD2 identical over 7 bases. CDR1 SGHNT and CDR2 YYREEE come from the germline V gene (reference sequence). This CDR3 has 15 amino acids. J lost 6 bases, V lost 5 bases, and 10 bases had no gene match. As DNA, the CDR3 is TGTGCCAGCAGTCCGGCTGGGGGGGAAGCCGGGGAGCTGTTTTTT. Amino acid sequence: CASSPAGGEAGELFF.

The genes are TRBV4-3 and TRBJ2-6; D ambiguous. The CDR3 is 16 amino acids. The V end lost 4 bases, the J end lost 0 bases, and 10 bases lay between the germline ends. CDR1 is LGHNA, CDR2 YSLEER, per germline. This CDR3 reads CASSPFIGSGANVLTF. Here the CDR3 DNA reads TGCGCCAGCAGCCCTTTCATCGGCTCTGGGGCCAACGTCCTGACTTTC.

This clonotype has at least ten counts. The V and J genes are TRBV24-1 and TRBJ2-1; weak D call: TRBD1 (6 bases). Germline-derived CDR1 and CDR2 are KGHDR and SFDVKD. The V end was cut by 4 bases, the J end by 6 bases, with 12 bases between. The CDR3 covers 14 residues. CDR3 bases: TGTGCCACCAGTGACCCTACAGGGACCAATGAGCAGTTCTTC. Amino acid sequence: CATSDPTGTNEQFF.

This clonotype was found a few times. CDR3 DNA sequence: TGTGCCAGCAGCTTAGTAGGGCACGGCAATCAGCCCCAGCATTTT. Encoded protein: CASSLVGHGNQPQHF. The chain couples TRBV7-2 to TRBJ1-5, with D hard to call. Germline lookup yields CDR1 SGHTA and CDR2 FQGNSA. The CDR3 has 15 amino acids. Between the trimmed V and J ends, which lost 1 base and 2 bases, there was a span of 9 bases. Full variable domain (rest looked up from reference TRBV7-2 and TRBJ1-5): GAGVSQSPSNKVTEKGKDVELRCDPISGHTALYWYRQSLGQGLEFLIYFQGNSAPDKSGLPSDRFSAERTGGSVSTLTIQRTQQEDSAVYLCASSLVGHGNQPQHFGDGTRLSIL.

This clonotype appeared a few times. This chain joins TRBV4-3 and TRBJ1-4, with D unresolved. Trimming stripped 0 bases from V and 5 bases from J, with 16 bases between. From germline, CDR1 is LGHNA and CDR2 YSLEER. This CDR3 region has 17 residues. The chain's CDR3 is CASSQDVVQALNEKLFF. The CDR3 coding sequence is TGCGCCAGCAGCCAAGATGTGGTCCAGGCGTTAAATGAAAAACTGTTTTTT.

Worth noting for this clonotype: A much more abundant neighbour one base away suggests this may be a read error. This chain joins TRBV5-1 and TRBJ2-5; D is uncertain. Trimming pared 4 bases from V and 4 bases from J, leaving 14 bases between. The CDR3 contains 14 residues. Germline loops: CDR1 SGHRS, CDR2 YFSETQ. For the CDR3, the DNA is TGCGCCAGCAGCGTGAGTGGTGCACCAGAGACCCAGTACTTC. It codes for CASSVSGAPETQYF.

The rearrangement uses TRBV6-5 and TRBJ2-2, with D unclear. Germline lookup yields CDR1 MNHEY and CDR2 SVGAGI. CDR3 length: 15 amino acids. Trimming removed 6 bases from V and 6 bases from J, with 17 bases in between. The DNA for the CDR3 is TGTGCCAGCAGCCGCTCTAGGCGGATCCCCGGGGAGCTGTTTTTT. Amino acid sequence: CASSRSRRIPGELFF.

Many counts were recorded for this clonotype. The V gene is TRBV7-8, the J gene TRBJ1-2; D not resolved. The CDR3 sequence is 12 residues long. Between the trimmed V and J ends, which lost 1 base and 4 bases, there was a span of 4 bases. Germline CDR1 is SGHVS and CDR2 is FQNEAQ. The CDR3 DNA sequence: TGTGCCAGCAGCTTAGACGGCTATGGCTACACCTTC. Protein sequence: CASSLDGYGYTF.